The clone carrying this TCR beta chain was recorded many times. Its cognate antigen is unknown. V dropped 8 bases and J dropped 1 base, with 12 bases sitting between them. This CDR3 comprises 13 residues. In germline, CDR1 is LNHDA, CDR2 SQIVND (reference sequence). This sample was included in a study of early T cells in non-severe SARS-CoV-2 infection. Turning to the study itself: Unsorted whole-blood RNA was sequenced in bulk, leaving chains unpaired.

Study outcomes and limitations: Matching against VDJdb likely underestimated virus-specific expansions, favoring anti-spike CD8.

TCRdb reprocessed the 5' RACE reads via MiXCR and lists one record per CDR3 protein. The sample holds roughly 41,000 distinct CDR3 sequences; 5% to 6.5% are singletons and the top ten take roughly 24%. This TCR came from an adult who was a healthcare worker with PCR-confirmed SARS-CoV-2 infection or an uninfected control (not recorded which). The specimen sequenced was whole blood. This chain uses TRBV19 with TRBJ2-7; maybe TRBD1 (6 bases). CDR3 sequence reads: CASSGTSSYEQYF. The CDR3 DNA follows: TGTGCCAGTTCCGGGACATCGTCCTACGAGCAGTACTTC.